Shown below are 26 T cell receptor beta chains from a single sample sequenced in a study of blood T cells in healthy people across ages (dated by TCRdb to 2013 to 2016). The library was obtained by 5' RACE. Instrument on record: Illumina HiSeq 2500. The second PCR ran for roughly 7 to 12 cycles and used a J-beta primer mix along with a sample-barcoded 5' primer. Using fastp trimming at Q25 and MiXCR clonotype assembly, TCRdb reanalyzed the public sequencing data and kept in-frame beta chains. CDR3 protein duplicates are merged, each entry listing the most common genes and DNA. A total of over 450,000 distinct CDR3 sequences appear in this sample, nearly 25% of them only once. Roughly 9.4% of the sample is taken by the ten largest. These sequences were also reported in another study, on T cells of mothers and their children.

The sequenced sample was blood. The receptors were sampled from a boy between 10 and 17 years old in good health.

The V call is TRBV24-1, the J call TRBJ2-3, with D hard to call. Trimming shortened V by 9 bases and J by 2 bases, and 11 bases separated the two germline ends. This CDR3 contains 13 residues. Germline V gene data show CDR1 as KGHDR and CDR2 as SFDVKD. This chain's CDR3 is CATRSPITDTQYF. The CDR3 DNA sequence: TGTGCCACCCGGAGCCCGATCACAGATACGCAGTATTTT.

The chain is built from TRBV20-1 and TRBJ2-3; D unresolved. Germline V gives CDR1 DFQATT, CDR2 SNEGSKA (reference sequence). This CDR3 region has 14 residues. The ends were cut back, 1 base at V and 2 bases at J, with 10 bases in the middle. CDR3: CSARVGPSTDTQYF. The CDR3 DNA is TGCAGTGCTAGAGTCGGGCCCTCCACAGATACGCAGTATTTT.

The rearrangement links TRBV28 to TRBJ1-3; no definite D call. Germline V lookup: CDR1 MDHEN, CDR2 SYDVKM. This CDR3 has 11 amino acids. Trimming stripped 8 bases from V and 0 bases from J, with 2 bases between. CDR3 coding DNA: TGTGCCAGCTTCTCTGGAAACACCATATATTTT. It yields the protein CASFSGNTIYF.

The chain is built from TRBV7-8 and TRBJ2-2, with 14 bases matching TRBD2. The CDR3 spans 22 residues. With 5 bases clipped from V and 1 base from J, the junction kept 18 bases outside the gene matches. CDR1 and CDR2 (germline): SGHVS, FQNEAQ. The CDR3 DNA is TGTGCCAGCAGCCCCAGGGGGCCGGGACTAGCGGGAGCTGGAGGGAACACCGGGGAGCTGTTTTTT. Its translation: CASSPRGPGLAGAGGNTGELFF. Together with reference TRBV7-8 and TRBJ2-2, the CDR3 gives the full variable domain: GAGVSQSPRYKVAKRGQDVALRCDPISGHVSLFWYQQALGQGPEFLTYFQNEAQLDKSGLPSDRFFAERPEGSVSTLKIQRTQQEDSAVYLCASSPRGPGLAGAGGNTGELFFGEGSRLTVL.

As to this clonotype: This CDR3 fails to terminate in the conserved phenylalanine or tryptophan, so it likely reflects a read error. This sequence joins TRBV9 and TRBJ1-2; D remains ambiguous. Germline assignment: CDR1 SGDLS and CDR2 YYNGEE. With 2 bases removed from V and 1 base from J, the gap between germline ends came to 12 bases. The CDR3 is 15 amino acids. CDR3 protein: CASSVGGRLNYGYTL. The DNA for the CDR3 is TGTGCCAGCAGCGTGGGCGGACGCCTTAACTATGGCTACACCCTC.

The chain combines TRBV7-9 with TRBJ1-2; D possibly corresponds to TRBD1 (6 bases). Germline V CDR1 and CDR2: SEHNR, FQNEAQ (reference sequence). V was trimmed by 3 bases and J by 3 bases, leaving 11 bases between them. The CDR3 consists of 14 residues. The CDR3 DNA is TGTGCCAGCAGCTTCGCAGGGGCAGACTATGGCTACACCTTC. This gives the protein CASSFAGADYGYTF.

This clonotype occurred a few times. V is TRBV6-2 or TRBV6-3 and J is TRBJ2-1, with 9 bases that match TRBD2. The V and J ends lost 6 bases and 3 bases, in that order; junction bases with no gene match: 3. There are 14 residues in the CDR3. Germline lookup yields CDR1 MNHEY and CDR2 SVGEGT. The DNA of the CDR3 is TGTGCCAGCAGGGTTAGCGGGGGCTACAATGAGCAGTTCTTC. It codes for CASRVSGGYNEQFF.

The V gene is TRBV30, the J gene TRBJ1-2; perhaps TRBD1 as D (5 bases). The CDR3 is made up of 15 amino acids. Germline CDR1 and CDR2: GTSNPN and SVGIG (reference sequence). V was pared by 3 bases and J by 4 bases, with 18 bases between. The CDR3 DNA reads TGTGCCTGGAGCCCCCCCGACAGAGACATCTATGGCTACACCTTC. Residues: CAWSPPDRDIYGYTF.

The genes are TRBV21-1 and TRBJ2-7; the listed D gene, TRBD2, was not tested against the DNA. TRBV21-1 is described as a pseudogene. This CDR3 region has 14 residues. CDR3 sequence: CASSKASQGHEQYF. Here the CDR3 DNA reads TGTGCCAGCAGCAAAGCCAGCCAGGGCCACGAGCAGTACTTC.

This clonotype was recorded at least ten times. The V call is TRBV10-3, the J call TRBJ2-1; 14 bases are a match to TRBD2. V was clipped by 8 bases and J by 3 bases; unmatched bases: 3. The CDR3 is made up of 15 amino acids. Germline CDR1 ENHRY, CDR2 SYGVKD. The DNA for the CDR3 is TGTGCCATCGGGACTAGCGGGAGTTTCTACAATGAGCAGTTCTTC. It is translated as CAIGTSGSFYNEQFF.

V usage is TRBV7-2 and J usage is TRBJ2-3; D gene uncertain. Trimming stripped 1 base from V and 0 bases from J, with 11 bases between. CDR3 size: 16 residues. Germline V gene data show CDR1 as SGHTA and CDR2 as FQGNSA. CDR3 loop: CASSLVAYPSTDTQYF. Written as DNA, the CDR3 is TGTGCCAGCAGCTTAGTGGCCTACCCAAGCACAGATACGCAGTATTTT. The entire variable domain, with the rest obtained from reference TRBV7-2 and TRBJ2-3, is as follows: GAGVSQSPSNKVTEKGKDVELRCDPISGHTALYWYRQSLGQGLEFLIYFQGNSAPDKSGLPSDRFSAERTGGSVSTLTIQRTQQEDSAVYLCASSLVAYPSTDTQYFGPGTRLTVL.

The chain uses TRBV11-2 and TRBJ1-1; D gene unclear. Trimming pared 4 bases from V and 6 bases from J, leaving 9 bases between. Germline CDR1 is SGHAT and CDR2 is FQNNGV. The CDR3 length is 12 residues. The CDR3 loop reads CASSYFGAEAFF. CDR3 DNA: TGTGCCAGCAGCTATTTTGGCGCTGAAGCTTTCTTT.

This clonotype has only a few counts. The chain has TRBV19 and TRBJ2-5; the D gene is possibly TRBD1 (6 bases). The J call may not be correct, given that the DNA end is closer to TRBJ2-7. CDR1 and CDR2 (germline): LNHDA, SQIVND (reference sequence). The CDR3 length is 13 residues. Here the CDR3 DNA reads TGTGCCAGTAGTATCGGGACAATATACGAGCAGTACTTC. Translation gives CASSIGTIYEQYF.

As for this clonotype: One end of the junction fails to match germline, which may point to a read error. The chain carries TRBV27 and TRBJ1-2; D call uncertain. Per germline, CDR1 MNHEY and CDR2 SMNVEV (reference sequence). The CDR3 extends over 13 amino acids. CDR3 in DNA: TGTGCCAGCAGTTTAGGTGAAGCCTATGGCCACACCTTC. Residues: CASSLGEAYGHTF.

This clonotype was counted ten times or more. This rearrangement joins TRBV7-2 to TRBJ1-6, with D maybe TRBD1 (5 bases). The germline V and J ends were trimmed by 0 bases and 9 bases, with 15 bases remaining between them. The CDR3 runs 16 residues. Germline V lookup: CDR1 SGHTA, CDR2 FQGNSA. CDR3 amino acids: CASSLALGGEGSPLHF. In DNA, the CDR3 is TGTGCCAGCAGCTTAGCGCTGGGAGGGGAGGGTTCACCCCTCCACTTT.

The CDR3 loop is CAPRGGYTF. The CDR3 nucleotides read TGTGCCCCTAGGGGAGGCTACACCTTC. The V call is TRBV21-1, the J call TRBJ1-2. TRBV21-1 is a documented pseudogene. The CDR3 is made up of 9 amino acids.

V is TRBV27 and J is TRBJ2-3, with D possibly being TRBD1 (6 bases). Germline-derived CDR1 and CDR2 are MNHEY and SMNVEV (reference sequence). The CDR3 has 13 residues. Between the trimmed V and J ends, which lost 6 bases and 2 bases, there was a span of 9 bases. CDR3 protein: CASRGADTDTQYF. The CDR3 DNA reads TGTGCCAGCAGGGGGGCGGACACAGATACGCAGTATTTT.

This clonotype has a count of ten or more. The CDR3 DNA follows: TGTGCCAGCAGCTTAGGACAGGTAGCCTCTGGAAACACCATATATTTT. Amino acid sequence: CASSLGQVASGNTIYF. The V call is TRBV7-2, the J call TRBJ1-3, with D possibly matching TRBD1 (6 bases). The CDR3 sequence is 16 residues long. The germline CDR1 and CDR2 sequences are SGHTA and FQGNSA. V lost 1 base and J 0 bases, leaving 10 bases between the germline ends. The entire variable domain, with the rest obtained from reference TRBV7-2 and TRBJ1-3, is as follows: GAGVSQSPSNKVTEKGKDVELRCDPISGHTALYWYRQSLGQGLEFLIYFQGNSAPDKSGLPSDRFSAERTGGSVSTLTIQRTQQEDSAVYLCASSLGQVASGNTIYFGEGSWLTVV.

Concerning this clonotype itself: It may be a read error: a sequence one base away is much more abundant. The chain links TRBV7-9 to TRBJ2-4; 7 nucleotides line up with TRBD2. The CDR3 is 13 amino acids. Germline V lookup: CDR1 SEHNR, CDR2 FQNEAQ (reference sequence). Trimming took 5 bases from V and 10 from J; bases not matched to a gene: 8. CDR3 coding DNA: TGTGCCAGCAGCCCTGGGGGGGAGTGGATTCAGTACTTC. It encodes CASSPGGEWIQYF.

The chain couples TRBV5-1 to TRBJ2-5; 8 positions agree with TRBD2. The J call may be incorrect, as the DNA end agrees better with TRBJ2-1. The CDR3 covers 15 residues. CDR1 SGHRS and CDR2 YFSETQ come from the germline V gene. CDR3 loop: CASSSHGGGKDEQFF. The CDR3 coding sequence is TGCGCCAGCAGCTCCCACGGGGGGGGCAAGGATGAGCAGTTCTTC.

This clonotype was recorded a few times. The chain's CDR3 is CASTRLAGINHEQFF. For the CDR3, the DNA is TGTGCCAGCACCAGACTAGCGGGGATTAACCATGAGCAGTTCTTC. This chain connects TRBV12-3 or TRBV12-4 to TRBJ2-1; 11 bases fit TRBD2. J gave up 8 bases and V 7 bases, and 10 bases lay outside the gene matches. This CDR3 has 15 amino acids.

This chain links TRBV4-2 with TRBJ2-1; possible D gene TRBD1, 6 bases. V lost 4 bases to trimming and J lost 0 bases, with 16 bases between them. The CDR3 has 17 residues. Germline V gene data show CDR1 as LGHNA and CDR2 as YNFKEQ. CDR3 DNA sequence: TGTGCCAGCAGCCTCCACGGGCAGGGGAGCTCCTACAATGAGCAGTTCTTC. Its protein product is CASSLHGQGSSYNEQFF.

This clonotype was found a few times. The rearrangement uses TRBV28 and TRBJ2-5; 8 nucleotides align to TRBD2. CDR3 length: 13 amino acids. Germline V gene lookup returns CDR1 MDHEN and CDR2 SYDVKM. V shed 2 bases, J shed 7 bases, and the junction held 3 bases outside the gene matches. The CDR3 bases are TGTGCCAGCAGTTTAGGCGGGGGGATGACCCAGTACTTC. As protein: CASSLGGGMTQYF.

This clonotype was picked up many times. The chain carries TRBV29-1 and TRBJ2-1; maybe TRBD2 (6 bases). The V end lost 4 bases, the J end lost 4 bases, and 11 bases lay between the germline ends. Germline V CDR1 and CDR2: SQVTM, ANQGSEA. CDR3 length: 13 amino acids. CDR3 sequence (DNA): TGCAGCGTTGGTAGCGGCGGATACAATGAGCAGTTCTTC. Its translation is CSVGSGGYNEQFF.

In this sample, this clonotype turned up a few times. The chain carries TRBV4-2 and TRBJ2-6; unclear D gene. The germline V gene encodes CDR1 LGHNA and CDR2 YNFKEQ. V was shortened by 0 bases and J by 0 bases, with 12 bases between the two germline ends. The CDR3 has 18 residues. CDR3 DNA sequence: TGTGCCAGCAGCCAAGACCTAGGCCCGGTCTCTGGGGCCAACGTCCTGACTTTC. This sequence encodes CASSQDLGPVSGANVLTF.

About this clonotype: This is likely a read error, given that the CDR3 carries no conserved phenylalanine or tryptophan at its end. The V and J genes are TRBV7-2 and TRBJ2-7; the D gene is possibly TRBD1 (6 bases). With 5 bases removed from V and 4 bases from J, the gap between germline ends came to 15 bases. CDR3 length equals 14 residues. Germline lookup yields CDR1 SGHTA and CDR2 FQGNSA. CDR3 region: CASSALVQGYEQYY. The CDR3, as DNA: TGTGCCAGCAGCGCCCTCGTCCAGGGGTACGAGCAGTACTAC.